The 27 T cell receptor beta chains given below trace back to one sample, sequenced in a study of T cells expressing NK-cell markers. TCRdb re-called the 5' RACE reads, yielding one record per CDR3 amino acid sequence without DNA. The sample has about 430,000 distinct CDR3 sequences. What was sequenced was blood T cells: a sorted CD56 or NKG2C T cell subset, CD4+ or CD8+ T cells, or bulk PBMC T cells (not recorded which). These receptor sequences come from a woman aged 50 to 60 in good health.

The chain joins TRBV2 to TRBJ1-2; TCRdb designates TRBD1, a call that cannot be tested without DNA. CDR1 SNHLY and CDR2 FYNNEI come from the germline V gene. The CDR3 consists of 13 residues. This chain's CDR3 is CASTADTYYGYTF.

The V and J genes are TRBV11-1 and TRBJ2-5; TCRdb's D call of TRBD1 is untestable without DNA. The CDR3 sequence is 14 residues long. Germline V lookup: CDR1 SGHAT, CDR2 FQDESV (reference sequence). The CDR3 here is CASSLWQGSKTQYF. The variable domain in full, with the rest retrieved from reference TRBV11-1 and TRBJ2-5, is EAEVAQSPRYKITEKSQAVAFWCDPISGHATLYWYRQILGQGPELLVQFQDESVVDDSQLPKDRFSAERLKGVDSTLKIQPAELGDSAMYLCASSLWQGSKTQYFGPGTRLLVL.

The V gene is TRBV7-9, the J gene TRBJ2-5; TCRdb picks TRBD1, but there is no DNA to check that call. Germline CDR1 and CDR2: SEHNR and FQNEAQ (reference sequence). This CDR3 contains 15 residues. Here the CDR3 reads CASRAGTGVWETQYF.

The rearrangement uses TRBV6-1 and TRBJ1-3. Germline-derived CDR1 and CDR2 are MNHNS and SASEGT. CDR3 length: 11 residues. The CDR3 spells CAAYSGNTIYF.

J is TRBJ2-3 and V is TRBV3-1; TCRdb picks TRBD1, but there is no DNA to check that call. Germline V gives CDR1 LGHDT, CDR2 YNNKEL (reference sequence). CDR3 length: 16 residues. Here the CDR3 reads CASSQYVQGFTDTQYF.

The chain recombines TRBV12-3 or TRBV12-4 with TRBJ2-7; TCRdb reports TRBD2, a call that lacks DNA to check it against. The CDR3 is 13 residues long. The CDR3 sequence: CASSHRLAREQYF.

The rearrangement uses TRBV30 and TRBJ1-1. Per the germline V gene, CDR1 is GTSNPN and CDR2 is SVGIG (reference sequence). The length of the CDR3 is 12 residues. The CDR3 loop is CAHRAVNTEAFF. The full variable domain, completed using reference TRBV30 and TRBJ1-1, is SQTIHQWPATLVQPVGSPLSLECTVEGTSNPNLYWYRQAAGRGLQLLFYSVGIGQISSEVPQNLSASRPQDRQFILSSKKLLLSDSGFYLCAHRAVNTEAFFGQGTRLTVV.

The rearrangement uses TRBV20-1 and TRBJ2-5; TCRdb's assignment of TRBD2 cannot be checked, as there is no DNA. CDR1 and CDR2 from the germline V gene are DFQATT and SNEGSKA (reference sequence). The CDR3 is 15 amino acids. CDR3: CSASFVVAKQETQYF.

The genes are TRBV24-1 and TRBJ2-3. CDR3 length equals 12 residues. CDR1 and CDR2 from the germline V gene are KGHDR and SFDVKD. CDR3 amino acids: CATNGGTDTQYF.

This chain uses TRBV2 with TRBJ1-5. Germline assignment: CDR1 SNHLY and CDR2 FYNNEI. CDR3 length equals 13 residues. CDR3 region: CASSEEQNQPQHF.

The rearrangement joins TRBV7-9 to TRBJ2-1; TCRdb's assignment of TRBD1 cannot be checked, as there is no DNA. The germline V gene has CDR1 SEHNR and CDR2 FQNEAQ (reference sequence). The length of the CDR3 is 16 residues. CDR3 protein: CASSPRTTGPYNEQFF. Together with reference TRBV7-9 and TRBJ2-1, the CDR3 gives the full variable domain: DTGVSQNPRHKITKRGQNVTFRCDPISEHNRLYWYRQTLGQGPEFLTYFQNEAQLEKSRLLSDRFSAERPKGSFSTLEIQRTEQGDSAMYLCASSPRTTGPYNEQFFGPGTRLTVL.

This chain uses TRBV5-1 with TRBJ2-1; TCRdb names TRBD2, which stays unverified in the absence of DNA. CDR3 length: 14 residues. Germline-derived CDR1 and CDR2 are SGHRS and YFSETQ. The CDR3: CASSLAASGSEQFF.

This chain uses TRBV4-1 with TRBJ2-2; TCRdb's D gene call, TRBD2, goes unchecked for lack of DNA. The V gene's germline CDR1 is MGHRA and CDR2 YSYEKL. This CDR3 region has 17 residues. CDR3 loop: CASSQTLAGVYTGELFF.

This chain connects TRBV5-1 to TRBJ1-1; the TRBD1 assignment by TCRdb is unverifiable without DNA. CDR1 and CDR2 (germline): SGHRS, YFSETQ. The CDR3 contains 15 residues. CDR3 amino acids: CASTYRSGQGFQAFF.

V and J are TRBV7-9 and TRBJ2-3; TCRdb designates TRBD2, a call that cannot be tested without DNA. The CDR3 extends over 14 amino acids. CDR1 SEHNR and CDR2 FQNEAQ come from the germline V gene (reference sequence). CDR3 sequence: CASSLRGRGDTQYF.

This chain connects TRBV20-1 to TRBJ2-1; TCRdb selects TRBD1, and the lack of DNA leaves this call unchecked. This CDR3 is built from 11 residues. Per the germline V gene, CDR1 is DFQATT and CDR2 is SNEGSKA (reference sequence). CDR3 residues: CSASGTIEQFF.

The J gene is TRBJ2-6, the V gene TRBV12-3 or TRBV12-4; TCRdb lists TRBD2, though no DNA is available to test this call. This CDR3 is built from 17 residues. CDR3 loop: CASSLNSGSFGANVLTF.

This sequence joins TRBV6-4 and TRBJ1-2. The germline CDR1 and CDR2 sequences are MRHNA and SNTAGT. The CDR3 loop spans 12 amino acids. CDR3 region: CASSDLDYGYTF.

The gene calls are TRBV14 and TRBJ2-1; TCRdb's D call of TRBD1 is untestable without DNA. CDR1 and CDR2 (germline): SGHDN, FVKESK. This CDR3 has 15 residues. The CDR3: CASSQPDPLLGEQFF.

This rearrangement joins TRBV27 to TRBJ1-5; TCRdb indicates TRBD1, and absent DNA this call remains unverified. The CDR3 totals 15 residues. Germline CDR1 reads MNHEY; CDR2 reads SMNVEV (reference sequence). The CDR3 region is CASSSAQGTGQPQHF.

The V call is TRBV12-3 or TRBV12-4, the J call TRBJ2-1. This CDR3 spans 16 amino acids. The CDR3 sequence: CASSQYGVEWYSEQFF.

The V and J genes are TRBV7-2 and TRBJ1-5; TCRdb picks TRBD1, but there is no DNA to check that call. CDR3 size: 16 residues. Germline V CDR1 and CDR2: SGHTA, FQGNSA. CDR3 loop: CASSSPDRSDRQPQHF.

J is TRBJ2-3 and V is TRBV4-1; as DNA is missing, the TRBD2 call by TCRdb cannot be tested. Germline CDR1 is MGHRA and CDR2 is YSYEKL. This CDR3 comprises 14 residues. The CDR3 is CASSRGRAPDTQYF.

The chain employs TRBV20-1 and TRBJ2-7; TCRdb's D call of TRBD1 is untestable without DNA. CDR1 is DFQATT, CDR2 SNEGSKA, per germline (reference sequence). CDR3 length equals 13 residues. The CDR3 is CSARKGPNYEQYF.

The chain uses TRBV7-9 and TRBJ2-1; TCRdb calls TRBD2, which cannot be checked without DNA. Germline V gene sequence: CDR1 SEHNR, CDR2 FQNEAQ (reference sequence). This CDR3 spans 15 amino acids. The CDR3 spells CASSHQAGAYNEQFF.

This CDR3 reads CASSQGAGKPRYNEQFF. The V call is TRBV14, the J call TRBJ2-1; TCRdb indicates TRBD2, and absent DNA this call remains unverified. The CDR3 totals 17 residues. The germline CDR1 and CDR2 sequences are SGHDN and FVKESK.

The chain has TRBV3-1 and TRBJ1-1. The length of the CDR3 is 16 residues. CDR1 is LGHDT, CDR2 YNNKEL, per germline (reference sequence). CDR3 residues: CASSQDPQGGNTEAFF.